The 32 T cell receptor beta chains below were found in one sample sequenced in a study of control samples from healthy donors and cancer patients. The method was immunoSEQ multiplex PCR; TCRdb's version includes in-frame clones alone and lacks a portion of them. Its clone listing holds about 190,000 clones. The sample consisted of blood. The receptors were sampled from a woman between 25 and 40 years old in good health.

CDR3 amino acids: CASSQDIREQYF. The CDR3 bases are TGTGCCAGCAGCCAAGATATAAGGGAGCAGTACTTC. The chain combines TRBV3-1 (or the pseudogene TRBV3-2) with TRBJ2-7; D gene uncertain. The V gene lost 0 bases and the J gene lost 7 bases, with 7 bases spanning the gap. Looked up from germline, CDR1 is LGHDT and CDR2 is YNNKEL (reference sequence). The CDR3 sequence is 12 residues long.

The rearrangement uses TRBV7-9 and TRBJ2-2; D gene ambiguous. The germline V gene has CDR1 SEHNR and CDR2 FQNEAQ (reference sequence). The CDR3 runs to 14 residues. Trimming removed 4 bases at V and 6 bases at J, with 12 bases between. The CDR3 sequence is CASSSLTAAGELFF. The CDR3 DNA is TGTGCCAGCAGCTCCCTAACGGCTGCCGGGGAGCTGTTTTTT.

This chain joins TRBV28 and TRBJ2-5; TRBD2 might be the D (6 bases). This CDR3 contains 14 residues. Germline assignment: CDR1 MDHEN and CDR2 SYDVKM. Deletions cut 6 bases from V and 1 base from J, with 12 bases between. CDR3 sequence (DNA): TGTGCCAGCAGCCAATACGGGGGCCAAGAGACCCAGTACTTC. As protein: CASSQYGGQETQYF.

The rearrangement uses TRBV5-1 and TRBJ1-2, with no clear D. Between the trimmed V and J ends, which lost 0 bases and 6 bases, there was a span of 9 bases. Germline V gene sequence: CDR1 SGHRS, CDR2 YFSETQ. The CDR3 totals 13 residues. The CDR3 nucleotides read TGCGCCAGCAGCTTGGCGTCAGGAGATGGCTACACCTTC. Translation: CASSLASGDGYTF. Full variable domain (rest looked up from reference TRBV5-1 and TRBJ1-2): KAGVTQTPRYLIKTRGQQVTLSCSPISGHRSVSWYQQTPGQGLQFLFEYFSETQRNKGNFPGRFSGRQFSNSRSEMNVSTLELGDSALYLCASSLASGDGYTFGSGTRLTVV.

CDR3 in DNA: TGTGCCAGCAGTTTACGAGGCAGGGGGCGCAATCAGCCCCAGCATTTT. Protein sequence: CASSLRGRGRNQPQHF. V usage is TRBV28 and J usage is TRBJ1-5; 8 nucleotides align to TRBD1. The CDR3 loop spans 16 amino acids. The ends lost 2 bases at V and 2 bases at J; junction bases unmatched: 5. The V gene's germline CDR1 is MDHEN and CDR2 SYDVKM.

This chain connects TRBV5-1 to TRBJ1-5; D is undetermined. This CDR3 has 15 residues. V was trimmed by 1 base and J by 4 bases, leaving 12 bases between them. CDR1 and CDR2 (germline): SGHRS, YFSETQ. CDR3 DNA sequence: TGCGCCAGCAGCTTGAACGGCGGGATTAATCAGCCCCAGCATTTT. This encodes CASSLNGGINQPQHF.

V usage is TRBV18 and J usage is TRBJ1-6; D unclear. CDR1 and CDR2 (germline): KGHSH, LQKENI. V lost 2 bases, J lost 2 bases, and 7 bases lay in between. The CDR3 loop spans 15 amino acids. CDR3 amino acids: CASSPRQAYNSPLHF. The CDR3 coding sequence is TGTGCCAGCTCACCAAGGCAAGCCTATAATTCACCCCTCCACTTT.

The V call is TRBV6-4, the J call TRBJ1-6; TRBD1 is a possible D gene (5 bases). Per germline, CDR1 MRHNA and CDR2 SNTAGT. CDR3 length: 17 amino acids. The V end lost 4 bases, the J end lost 7 bases, and 20 bases lay between the germline ends. CDR3 sequence (DNA): TGTGCCAGCAGTGCCCAGGGTAGTGGGACTGGGAATTCACCCCTCCACTTT. Its translation is CASSAQGSGTGNSPLHF.

This rearrangement joins TRBV3-1 (or the pseudogene TRBV3-2) to TRBJ2-7; the match to TRBD1 covers 9 bases. J lost 1 base, V lost 4 bases, and 11 bases had no gene match. The CDR3 sequence is 17 residues long. From germline, CDR1 is LGHDT and CDR2 YNNKEL (reference sequence). DNA for the CDR3: TGTGCCAGCAGCCGGAATTCAGGGACAGGGCGATCCTACGAGCAGTACTTC. Protein: CASSRNSGTGRSYEQYF.

This chain joins TRBV4-1 and TRBJ2-7; TRBD1 aligns across 7 bases. The CDR3 loop spans 14 amino acids. Germline lookup yields CDR1 MGHRA and CDR2 YSYEKL. J gave up 2 bases and V 4 bases, and 5 bases lay outside the gene matches. CDR3 amino acids: CASSPQGLAYEQYF. The CDR3 DNA sequence: TGCGCCAGCAGCCCACAGGGGCTTGCCTACGAGCAGTACTTC.

The rearrangement uses TRBV12-3 or TRBV12-4 and TRBJ1-2; D unclear. The V end lost 5 bases, the J end lost 5 bases, and 12 bases lay between the germline ends. CDR3 length: 13 residues. Here the CDR3 reads CASSGSVGYGYTF. In nucleotides, the CDR3 is TGTGCCAGCAGTGGGTCAGTAGGGTATGGCTACACCTTC.

The V gene is TRBV10-3, the J gene TRBJ1-2; D unclear. The germline CDR1 and CDR2 sequences are ENHRY and SYGVKD. The CDR3 loop spans 14 amino acids. The germline V and J ends were trimmed by 0 bases and 4 bases, with 9 bases remaining between them. The CDR3 reads CAISESAAFYGYTF. As DNA, the CDR3 is TGTGCCATCAGTGAGTCCGCAGCATTCTATGGCTACACCTTC.

Here the CDR3 DNA reads TGTGCCAGCAGTTTACCAACAGGGGGCAGGACAGAAGCTTTCTTT. Translation: CASSLPTGGRTEAFF. The J gene is TRBJ1-1, the V gene TRBV28; 9 nucleotides agree with TRBD1. V was clipped by 2 bases and J by 8 bases; unmatched bases: 9. This CDR3 is 15 amino acids long. Per germline, CDR1 MDHEN and CDR2 SYDVKM.

The chain carries TRBV6-2 or TRBV6-3 and TRBJ1-4; tentative D call: TRBD1 (6 bases). V lost 0 bases and J 0 bases, leaving 11 bases between the germline ends. The CDR3 totals 17 residues. In germline, CDR1 is MNHEY, CDR2 SVGEGT. CDR3 residues: CASSYSRRTATNEKLFF. DNA for the CDR3: TGTGCCAGCAGTTACTCTCGCAGGACAGCAACTAATGAAAAACTGTTTTTT.

The V and J genes are TRBV6-2 or TRBV6-3 and TRBJ1-1; D ambiguous. Per the germline V gene, CDR1 is MNHEY and CDR2 is SVGEGT. V was pared by 5 bases and J by 8 bases, with 9 bases between. This CDR3 region has 11 residues. CDR3 amino acids: CASSRQDEAFF. CDR3 in DNA: TGTGCCAGCAGTAGGCAGGACGAAGCTTTCTTT.

The V call is TRBV6-4, the J call TRBJ1-2, with D hard to call. The V gene lost 6 bases and the J gene lost 7 bases, with 18 bases spanning the gap. The germline V gene encodes CDR1 MRHNA and CDR2 SNTAGT. The CDR3 consists of 14 residues. CDR3 nucleotides: TGTGCCAGCAGAAACGGGAGGGCTTCCCTTGGCTACACCTTC. It specifies CASRNGRASLGYTF.

This chain uses TRBV4-2 with TRBJ1-3, with D hard to call. V lost 3 bases and J lost 0, with 9 bases in between. Germline assignment: CDR1 LGHNA and CDR2 YNFKEQ. This CDR3 region has 15 residues. The CDR3 DNA reads as TGTGCCAGCAGCCAGCAGGCCAACTCTGGAAACACCATATATTTT. Encoded protein: CASSQQANSGNTIYF.

V usage is TRBV19 and J usage is TRBJ2-7, with D tentatively TRBD2 (6 bases). The germline V and J ends were trimmed by 5 bases and 7 bases, with 21 bases remaining between them. Germline CDR1 and CDR2: LNHDA and SQIVND (reference sequence). The CDR3 has 15 amino acids. In DNA, the CDR3 is TGTGCCAGTAGTCCTTCTACCGGGACTCCCATGGAGCAGTACTTC. It codes for CASSPSTGTPMEQYF.

CDR3 sequence reads: CATGMGPGEQFF. The CDR3 nucleotides are TGTGCCACCGGGATGGGACCAGGAGAGCAGTTCTTC. The genes are TRBV2 and TRBJ2-1; D could derive from TRBD1 or TRBD2 (5 bases each). CDR1 and CDR2 from the germline V gene are SNHLY and FYNNEI. The ends were cut back, 10 bases at V and 10 bases at J, with 17 bases in the middle. This CDR3 comprises 12 residues.

Here the CDR3 DNA reads TGCAGTGCCAGGGACTTCACTGAAGCTTTCTTT. Translated, it gives CSARDFTEAFF. The V and J genes are TRBV20-1 and TRBJ1-1, with D possibly TRBD1 on 5 matching bases. The CDR3 covers 11 residues. The ends were cut back, 6 bases at V and 4 bases at J, with 9 bases in the middle. Per germline, CDR1 DFQATT and CDR2 SNEGSKA (reference sequence).

The chain employs TRBV2 and TRBJ1-2; the D gene is possibly TRBD1 (6 bases). There are 14 residues in the CDR3. From germline, CDR1 is SNHLY and CDR2 FYNNEI. Deletions cut 8 bases from V and 8 bases from J, with 21 bases between. CDR3 DNA: TGTGCCAGCTCTACCTTAGGGGGGGGCGCCGGCTACACCTTC. This gives the protein CASSTLGGGAGYTF.

The chain is built from TRBV6-5 and TRBJ1-4; D remains ambiguous. Germline V CDR1 and CDR2: MNHEY, SVGAGI. This CDR3 region has 16 residues. Trimming shortened V by 0 bases and J by 0 bases, and 8 bases separated the two germline ends. The CDR3 spells CASSYSQPSTNEKLFF. In DNA, the CDR3 is TGTGCCAGCAGTTACTCACAGCCATCAACTAATGAAAAACTGTTTTTT.

The chain has TRBV27 and TRBJ1-5; possible D gene TRBD1, 6 bases. The germline gives CDR1 MNHEY, CDR2 SMNVEV (reference sequence). This CDR3 has 13 amino acids. Trimming stripped 3 bases from V and 6 bases from J, with 9 bases between. In nucleotides, the CDR3 is TGTGCCAGCAGTTTCAGGGGACGTCAGCCCCAGCATTTT. As protein: CASSFRGRQPQHF.

V usage is TRBV6-5 and J usage is TRBJ1-1; D is unresolved. V shed 5 bases and J shed 0 bases, with 10 bases lying between them. The V gene's germline CDR1 is MNHEY and CDR2 SVGAGI. The CDR3 sequence is 14 residues long. The DNA of the CDR3 is TGTGCCAGCAGTCCACGACGGATGAACACTGAAGCTTTCTTT. Translation gives CASSPRRMNTEAFF.

The chain joins TRBV3-1 (or the pseudogene TRBV3-2) to TRBJ2-7, with 8 bases fitting TRBD2. This CDR3 has 15 residues. CDR1 and CDR2 (germline): LGHDT, YNNKEL (reference sequence). J gave up 2 bases and V 4 bases, and 7 bases lay outside the gene matches. The CDR3 nucleotides are TGTGCCAGCAGCCGATCAGCGGGGGTAACCTACGAGCAGTACTTC. It codes for CASSRSAGVTYEQYF.

V usage is TRBV6-5 and J usage is TRBJ2-7, with TRBD1 as a possible D gene (5 bases). CDR3 length: 16 residues. CDR1 and CDR2 from the germline V gene are MNHEY and SVGAGI. The V gene lost 2 bases and the J gene lost 2 bases, with 16 bases spanning the gap. The DNA for the CDR3 is TGTGCCAGCAGTTACCCCCCCGGCAGGGTTGCCTACGAGCAGTACTTC. Residues: CASSYPPGRVAYEQYF.

The rearrangement joins TRBV24-1 to TRBJ2-3, with TRBD1 identical over 7 bases. V was clipped by 3 bases and J by 1 base; unmatched bases: 3. CDR1 and CDR2 (germline): KGHDR, SFDVKD. The CDR3 spans 15 residues. The CDR3 loop reads CATSDTGTGTDTQYF. The CDR3 DNA is TGTGCCACCAGTGATACCGGGACAGGCACAGATACGCAGTATTTT.

This chain connects TRBV15 to TRBJ2-6, with a weak D call TRBD1 (5 bases). V dropped 0 bases and J dropped 14 bases, with 14 bases sitting between them. CDR1 LNHNV and CDR2 YYDKDF come from the germline V gene (reference sequence). This CDR3 is 14 amino acids long. CDR3 sequence: CATSRDSAGLILTF. CDR3 DNA sequence: TGTGCCACCAGCAGAGATTCGGCAGGGCTGATCCTGACTTTC.

The chain combines TRBV10-1 with TRBJ2-3; D is unresolved. The V end was cut by 5 bases, the J end by 2 bases, with 2 bases between. In germline, CDR1 is WNHNN, CDR2 SYGVQD (reference sequence). CDR3 length: 11 amino acids. The CDR3 bases are TGCGCCAGCAGTACCACAGATACGCAGTATTTT. As protein: CASSTTDTQYF.

Written as DNA, the CDR3 is TGTGCCAGCAGTTTACCCTTATCGGACGAGCAGTACTTC. It is translated as CASSLPLSDEQYF. The chain uses TRBV28 and TRBJ2-7; D is unresolved. V lost 2 bases to trimming and J lost 5 bases, with 10 bases between them. Germline V gene lookup returns CDR1 MDHEN and CDR2 SYDVKM. CDR3 length: 13 residues.

The V gene is TRBV3-1 (or the pseudogene TRBV3-2), the J gene TRBJ1-5; 7 bases align to TRBD1. Trimming took 7 bases from V and 3 from J; bases not matched to a gene: 6. This CDR3 is 14 amino acids long. Germline lookup yields CDR1 LGHDT and CDR2 YNNKEL (reference sequence). CDR3 DNA sequence: TGTGCCAGCACCTACGGGACAGTCAATCAGCCCCAGCATTTT. It specifies CASTYGTVNQPQHF.

The chain couples TRBV7-8 to TRBJ1-1; 7 nucleotides agree with TRBD1. The ends lost 5 bases at V and 0 bases at J; junction bases unmatched: 9. Per the germline V gene, CDR1 is SGHVS and CDR2 is FQNEAQ. CDR3 length equals 16 residues. The CDR3 nucleotides read TGTGCCAGCAGCAACAGTCTTCAGGGGGTGAACACTGAAGCTTTCTTT. Amino acids: CASSNSLQGVNTEAFF.